This passage covers 23 T cell receptor beta chains from one sample sequenced in a study of cytomegalovirus exposure and HLA in healthy donors. The PCR was carried out with 60 Vbeta primers and 13 Jbeta primers. Generated by immunoSEQ multiplex PCR, the TCRdb table keeps only in-frame clones and is missing some. The profile shows around 120,000 clones, 74% of them singletons. The specimen sequenced was PBMCs. Receptor source: a woman in her forties or fifties in good health and CMV-seropositive.

V is TRBV5-5 and J is TRBJ2-7; the D gene is possibly TRBD2 (6 bases). V was pared by 0 bases and J by 0 bases, with 10 bases between. The length of the CDR3 is 15 residues. Germline CDR1 and CDR2: SGHKS and YYEKEE (reference sequence). The CDR3 is CASSLGVTSSYEQYF. In DNA, the CDR3 is TGTGCCAGCAGCTTGGGGGTGACTAGCTCCTACGAGCAGTACTTC. The whole variable domain, filled in from reference TRBV5-5 and TRBJ2-7, reads DAGVTQSPTHLIKTRGQQVTLRCSPISGHKSVSWYQQVLGQGPQFIFQYYEKEERGRGNFPDRFSARQFPNYSSELNVNALLLGDSALYLCASSLGVTSSYEQYFGPGTRLTVT.

Here the CDR3 reads CASSAGQPNEKLFF. CDR3 nucleotide sequence: TGTGCCAGCAGCGCAGGACAGCCAAATGAAAAACTGTTTTTT. This rearrangement joins TRBV9 to TRBJ1-4; a possible D gene is TRBD1 (6 bases). Germline CDR1 reads SGDLS; CDR2 reads YYNGEE. This CDR3 spans 14 amino acids. Trimming pared 3 bases from V and 5 bases from J, leaving 11 bases between.

As for this clone: Additional DNA sequences in this sample encode the identical CDR3. The chain is built from TRBV27 and TRBJ2-6; D is unclear. Germline V gives CDR1 MNHEY, CDR2 SMNVEV (reference sequence). V lost 2 bases and J lost 0, with 2 bases in between. CDR3 length: 14 residues. The CDR3 loop reads CASSLLSGANVLTF. The CDR3, as DNA: TGTGCCAGCAGTTTACTCTCTGGGGCCAACGTCCTGACTTTC. Full variable domain (missing parts from reference TRBV27 and TRBJ2-6): EAQVTQNPRYLITVTGKKLTVTCSQNMNHEYMSWYRQDPGLGLRQIYYSMNVEVTDKGDVPEGYKVSRKEKRNFPLILESPSPNQTSLYFCASSLLSGANVLTFGAGSRLTVL.

The chain recombines TRBV7-8 with TRBJ2-2; a weak D match, TRBD1 (6 bases). Trimming removed 1 base at V and 9 bases at J, with 9 bases between. Germline-derived CDR1 and CDR2 are SGHVS and FQNEAQ. The CDR3 has 13 residues. The CDR3 spells CASSLDRVRELFF. The CDR3 DNA reads as TGTGCCAGCAGCTTAGACAGGGTCAGGGAGCTGTTTTTT.

The chain uses TRBV6-5 and TRBJ2-7; D unclear. V shed 2 bases and J shed 0 bases, with 8 bases lying between them. Germline CDR1 and CDR2: MNHEY and SVGAGI. There are 14 residues in the CDR3. The CDR3 bases are TGTGCCAGCAGTTACGCGCCGAGCTCCTACGAGCAGTACTTC. Protein: CASSYAPSSYEQYF.

The chain links TRBV2 to TRBJ1-4, with a tentative D call TRBD1 (6 bases). In germline, CDR1 is SNHLY, CDR2 FYNNEI. This CDR3 is built from 12 residues. The V and J ends lost 4 bases and 6 bases respectively, with 6 bases between them. CDR3 region: CASSGGHEKLFF. CDR3 DNA sequence: TGTGCCAGCAGTGGGGGGCATGAAAAACTGTTTTTT.

The V call is TRBV27, the J call TRBJ2-1; 15 nucleotides align to TRBD2. V was pared by 6 bases and J by 1 base, with 10 bases of the junction left unmatched. The CDR3 sequence is 19 residues long. CDR1 and CDR2 (germline): MNHEY, SMNVEV (reference sequence). This CDR3 is CASSLGLAGGPDSYNEQFF. The DNA for the CDR3 is TGTGCCAGCAGCCTCGGACTAGCGGGGGGGCCGGATTCCTACAATGAGCAGTTCTTC.

The chain joins TRBV11-2 to TRBJ1-2, with 7 nucleotides matching TRBD1. The trim removed 2 bases at V and 5 bases at J, leaving 2 bases unmatched. The CDR3 runs to 13 residues. In germline, CDR1 is SGHAT, CDR2 FQNNGV. CDR3 protein: CASSLNRGYGYTF. The DNA for the CDR3 is TGTGCCAGCAGCTTAAACAGGGGATATGGCTACACCTTC.

The chain combines TRBV7-9 with TRBJ2-5; D not certain. The CDR3 totals 14 residues. V was trimmed by 4 bases and J by 1 base, leaving 10 bases between them. CDR1 is SEHNR and CDR2 is FQNEAQ in the germline V gene (reference sequence). Here the CDR3 reads CASSSLAVQETQYF. CDR3 bases: TGTGCCAGCAGCTCGCTGGCGGTCCAAGAGACCCAGTACTTC.

The chain employs TRBV18 and TRBJ2-2, with 9 bases that match TRBD1. The CDR3 totals 15 residues. CDR1 KGHSH and CDR2 LQKENI come from the germline V gene. The J segment lost 5 bases and the V segment lost 3 bases, leaving 4 bases of the junction unmatched. The CDR3 DNA sequence: TGTGCCAGCTCACCGCCGACAGGGGGGACCGGGGAGCTGTTTTTT. It yields the protein CASSPPTGGTGELFF.

This clone was counted a few times. The chain uses TRBV6-5 and TRBJ2-7, with 11 nucleotides matching TRBD1. With V trimmed by 4 bases and J by 4 bases, 9 bases remained unmatched. Germline V gene data show CDR1 as MNHEY and CDR2 as SVGAGI. This CDR3 region has 16 residues. This CDR3 reads CASSWFGQGARYEQYF. CDR3 nucleotides: TGTGCCAGCAGTTGGTTCGGACAGGGGGCGCGGTACGAGCAGTACTTC.

The chain carries TRBV7-2 and TRBJ1-6; 9 bases map to TRBD1. CDR1 is SGHTA and CDR2 is FQGNSA in the germline V gene. This CDR3 is 15 amino acids long. The V segment lost 7 bases and the J segment 8 bases; nucleotides outside the gene matches: 9. The CDR3 is CASTTTGGLDSPLHF. CDR3 nucleotide sequence: TGTGCCAGCACCACCACAGGGGGCTTGGATTCACCCCTCCACTTT.

Only a few counts were recorded for this clone. The V gene is TRBV29-1, the J gene TRBJ1-1; 9 positions match TRBD1. In germline, CDR1 is SQVTM, CDR2 ANQGSEA. CDR3 length: 12 amino acids. V lost 7 bases, J lost 8 bases, and 8 bases stayed unmatched. CDR3 sequence (DNA): TGCAGCGCTGGACAGGGGACACTAGAAGCTTTCTTT. Protein product: CSAGQGTLEAFF. The full variable domain, in which reference TRBV29-1 and TRBJ1-1 provide the parts outside the CDR3, is SAVISQKPSRDICQRGTSLTIQCQVDSQVTMMFWYRQQPGQSLTLIATANQGSEATYESGFVIDKFPISRPNLTFSTLTVSNMSPEDSSIYLCSAGQGTLEAFFGQGTRLTVV.

The rearrangement links TRBV30 to TRBJ2-7; 9 bases are a match to TRBD1. The ends lost 2 bases at V and 6 bases at J; junction bases unmatched: 5. The CDR3 sequence is 13 residues long. CDR1 GTSNPN and CDR2 SVGIG come from the germline V gene (reference sequence). CDR3 residues: CAWSYGTGIEQYF. The CDR3 bases are TGTGCCTGGAGTTACGGGACAGGGATCGAGCAGTACTTC. Filled out from reference TRBV30 and TRBJ2-7, the complete variable domain reads SQTIHQWPATLVQPVGSPLSLECTVEGTSNPNLYWYRQAAGRGLQLLFYSVGIGQISSEVPQNLSASRPQDRQFILSSKKLLLSDSGFYLCAWSYGTGIEQYFGPGTRLTVT.

The V and J genes are TRBV6-1 and TRBJ1-5; TRBD1 matches 8 bases. The CDR3 is made up of 17 amino acids. V gave up 1 base and J gave up 0 bases; unmatched junction bases: 5. Germline V gene sequence: CDR1 MNHNS, CDR2 SASEGT. The CDR3 DNA reads TGTGCCAGCAGTGAAGTGTTGGGGACAGGTAGCAATCAGCCCCAGCATTTT. Protein product: CASSEVLGTGSNQPQHF.

V usage is TRBV19 and J usage is TRBJ1-1; D not resolved. The V end lost 7 bases, the J end lost 7 bases, and 16 bases lay between the germline ends. The CDR3 covers 13 residues. Germline CDR1 and CDR2: LNHDA and SQIVND (reference sequence). The CDR3: CASIYRGQSEAFF. CDR3 nucleotide sequence: TGTGCCAGTATTTATCGAGGGCAGAGTGAAGCTTTCTTT. Based on the CDR3 plus reference TRBV19 and TRBJ1-1, the full variable domain is DGGITQSPKYLFRKEGQNVTLSCEQNLNHDAMYWYRQDPGQGLRLIYYSQIVNDFQKGDIAEGYSVSREKKESFPLTVTSAQKNPTAFYLCASIYRGQSEAFFGQGTRLTVV.

This clone was observed once. V gene TRBV18 combines with J gene TRBJ2-3, with 13 bases fitting TRBD2. After removal of 2 bases from V and 4 bases from J, the junction contained 6 bases not matched to a gene. The CDR3 has 17 amino acids. CDR1 is KGHSH and CDR2 is LQKENI in the germline V gene. Here the CDR3 reads CASSPRLAGGPADTQYF. The CDR3 coding sequence is TGTGCCAGCTCACCAAGACTAGCGGGGGGTCCCGCAGATACGCAGTATTTT.

The chain is built from TRBV4-2 and TRBJ2-3; possible D gene TRBD2, 6 bases. CDR3 length equals 16 residues. Germline V lookup: CDR1 LGHNA, CDR2 YNFKEQ. Trimming stripped 1 base from V and 1 base from J, with 12 bases between. CDR3 in amino acids: CASSQARGGGTDTQYF. CDR3 nucleotides: TGTGCCAGCAGCCAAGCTAGAGGCGGGGGCACAGATACGCAGTATTTT.

The chain has TRBV5-1 and TRBJ1-3, with D tentatively TRBD1 (6 bases). Germline V CDR1 and CDR2: SGHRS, YFSETQ. The CDR3 length is 14 residues. Trimming pared 4 bases from V and 4 bases from J, leaving 12 bases between. CDR3 amino acids: CASSSGTTGNTIYF. CDR3 in DNA: TGCGCCAGCAGCAGCGGGACAACCGGAAACACCATATATTTT. The entire variable domain, with the rest obtained from reference TRBV5-1 and TRBJ1-3, is as follows: KAGVTQTPRYLIKTRGQQVTLSCSPISGHRSVSWYQQTPGQGLQFLFEYFSETQRNKGNFPGRFSGRQFSNSRSEMNVSTLELGDSALYLCASSSGTTGNTIYFGEGSWLTVV.

This chain connects TRBV4-3 to TRBJ1-4, with D possibly being TRBD1 (6 bases). Germline assignment: CDR1 LGHNA and CDR2 YSLEER. CDR3 length equals 15 residues. The ends were cut back, 1 base at V and 7 bases at J, with 13 bases in the middle. The CDR3 is CASSQGAQGGEKLFF. Written as DNA, the CDR3 is TGCGCCAGCAGCCAAGGGGCACAGGGTGGTGAAAAACTGTTTTTT.

This clone was seen only a few times. The rearrangement joins TRBV5-4 to TRBJ2-3, with 11 bases identical to TRBD2. V gave up 4 bases and J gave up 3 bases; unmatched junction bases: 4. The length of the CDR3 is 15 residues. Germline CDR1 SGHNT, CDR2 YYREEE (reference sequence). CDR3 coding DNA: TGTGCCAGCAGCCCGACTAGCGGGATTACAGATACGCAGTATTTT. It codes for CASSPTSGITDTQYF.

The rearrangement joins TRBV4-2 to TRBJ1-1; no reliable D call. CDR1 and CDR2 from the germline V gene are LGHNA and YNFKEQ. This CDR3 comprises 15 residues. With 0 bases removed from V and 5 bases from J, the gap between germline ends came to 13 bases. CDR3 DNA: TGTGCCAGCAGCCAAGATTCTTCGGGGATTACTGAAGCTTTCTTT. Translation: CASSQDSSGITEAFF.

V gene TRBV19 combines with J gene TRBJ2-5; perhaps TRBD2 as D (5 bases). The DNA end is a closer match to TRBJ2-7, so the J assignment may be wrong. CDR3 length: 18 residues. Germline CDR1 reads LNHDA; CDR2 reads SQIVND (reference sequence). The CDR3 DNA reads TGTGCCAGTAGTATAGACCTGGTTTGGGAGTCGCGCTCCTACGAGCAGTACTTC. This gives the protein CASSIDLVWESRSYEQYF.